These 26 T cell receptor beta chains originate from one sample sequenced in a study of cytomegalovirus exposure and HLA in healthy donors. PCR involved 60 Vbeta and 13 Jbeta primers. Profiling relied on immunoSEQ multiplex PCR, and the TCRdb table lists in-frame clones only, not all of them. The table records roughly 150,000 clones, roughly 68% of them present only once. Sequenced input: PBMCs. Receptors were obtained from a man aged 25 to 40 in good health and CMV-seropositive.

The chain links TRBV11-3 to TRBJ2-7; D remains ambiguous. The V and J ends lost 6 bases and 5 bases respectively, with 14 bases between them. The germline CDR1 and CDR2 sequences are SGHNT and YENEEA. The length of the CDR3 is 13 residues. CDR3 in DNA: TGTGCCAGCAGGGGTCTGCTAGATCACGAGCAGTACTTC. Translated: CASRGLLDHEQYF.

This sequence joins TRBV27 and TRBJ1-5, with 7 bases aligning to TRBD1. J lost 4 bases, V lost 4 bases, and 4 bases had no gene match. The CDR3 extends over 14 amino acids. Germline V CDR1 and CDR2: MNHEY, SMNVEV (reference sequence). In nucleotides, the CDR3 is TGTGCCAGCAGTTCCGGGACAGAGAATCAGCCCCAGCATTTT. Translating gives CASSSGTENQPQHF.

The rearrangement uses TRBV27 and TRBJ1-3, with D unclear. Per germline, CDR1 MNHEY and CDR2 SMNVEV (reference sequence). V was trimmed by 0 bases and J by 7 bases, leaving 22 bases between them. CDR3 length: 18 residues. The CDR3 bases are TGTGCCAGCAGTTTATCTTTGCAATCAATCGGTCGGGGTAACACCATATATTTT. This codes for CASSLSLQSIGRGNTIYF.

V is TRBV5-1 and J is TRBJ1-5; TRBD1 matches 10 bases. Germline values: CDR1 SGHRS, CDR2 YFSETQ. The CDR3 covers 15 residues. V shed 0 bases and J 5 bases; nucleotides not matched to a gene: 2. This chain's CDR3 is CASSLEGTGDQPQHF. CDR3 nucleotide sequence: TGCGCCAGCAGCTTGGAAGGGACAGGGGATCAGCCCCAGCATTTT.

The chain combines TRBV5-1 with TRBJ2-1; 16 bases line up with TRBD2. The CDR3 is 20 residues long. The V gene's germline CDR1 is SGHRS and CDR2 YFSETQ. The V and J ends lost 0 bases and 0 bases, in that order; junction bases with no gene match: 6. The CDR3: CASSLAGLAGGGASYNEQFF. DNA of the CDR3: TGCGCCAGCAGCTTGGCGGGACTAGCGGGAGGGGGGGCCTCCTACAATGAGCAGTTCTTC.

The CDR3 reads CSVGHVLGNTIYF. The CDR3 DNA reads TGCAGCGTAGGACACGTTCTCGGAAACACCATATATTTT. This rearrangement joins TRBV29-1 to TRBJ1-3; a weak D match, TRBD1 (5 bases). The CDR3 has 13 residues. V dropped 6 bases and J dropped 4 bases, with 13 bases sitting between them. The germline CDR1 and CDR2 sequences are SQVTM and ANQGSEA.

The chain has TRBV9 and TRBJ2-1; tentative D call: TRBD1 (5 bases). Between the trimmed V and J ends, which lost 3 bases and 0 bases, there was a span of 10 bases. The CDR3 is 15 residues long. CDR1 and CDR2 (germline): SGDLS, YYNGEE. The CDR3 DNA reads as TGTGCCAGCAGCGAAAGGGGAATCTCCTACAATGAGCAGTTCTTC. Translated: CASSERGISYNEQFF.

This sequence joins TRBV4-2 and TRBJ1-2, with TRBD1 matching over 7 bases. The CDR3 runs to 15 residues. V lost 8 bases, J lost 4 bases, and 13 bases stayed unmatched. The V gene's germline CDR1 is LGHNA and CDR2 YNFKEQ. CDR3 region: CASVFYQGGIYGYTF. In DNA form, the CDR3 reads TGTGCCAGCGTTTTTTACCAGGGGGGTATCTATGGCTACACCTTC.

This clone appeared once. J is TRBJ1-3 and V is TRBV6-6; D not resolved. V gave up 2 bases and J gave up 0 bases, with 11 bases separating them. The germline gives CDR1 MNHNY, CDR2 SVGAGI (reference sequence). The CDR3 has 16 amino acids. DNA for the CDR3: TGTGCCAGCAGTTACCGCTTCCCCAGCTCTGGAAACACCATATATTTT. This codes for CASSYRFPSSGNTIYF.

The CDR3 DNA follows: TGTGCCAGCAGCTCAGGAGCGGGAGGATCCTACGAGCAGTACTTC. It yields the protein CASSSGAGGSYEQYF. The V call is TRBV7-2, the J call TRBJ2-7; 9 positions match TRBD2. With V trimmed by 4 bases and J by 1 base, 5 bases remained unmatched. The CDR3 is made up of 15 amino acids. Germline V gene data show CDR1 as SGHTA and CDR2 as FQGNSA.

CDR3 nucleotide sequence: TGCGCCAGCAGCTTTCAGGGGGCTAGCACAGATACGCAGTATTTT. Its translation is CASSFQGASTDTQYF. This chain uses TRBV5-1 with TRBJ2-3, with TRBD1 matching 8 bases. Germline lookup yields CDR1 SGHRS and CDR2 YFSETQ. The CDR3 sequence is 15 residues long. J was trimmed by 0 bases and V by 2 bases; bases with no gene match: 2.

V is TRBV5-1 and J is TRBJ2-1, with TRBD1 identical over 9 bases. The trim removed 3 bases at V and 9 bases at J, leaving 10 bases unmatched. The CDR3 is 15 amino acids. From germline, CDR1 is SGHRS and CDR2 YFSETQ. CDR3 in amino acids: CASSSTPGQGGEQFF. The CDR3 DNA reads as TGCGCCAGCAGCTCCACCCCGGGACAGGGTGGTGAGCAGTTCTTC.

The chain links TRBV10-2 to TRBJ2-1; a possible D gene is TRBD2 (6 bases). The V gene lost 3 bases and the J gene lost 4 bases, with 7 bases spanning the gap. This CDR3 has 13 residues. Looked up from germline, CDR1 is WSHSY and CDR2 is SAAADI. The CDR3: CASSDGSYNEQFF. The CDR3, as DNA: TGCGCCAGCAGTGACGGGAGTTACAATGAGCAGTTCTTC.

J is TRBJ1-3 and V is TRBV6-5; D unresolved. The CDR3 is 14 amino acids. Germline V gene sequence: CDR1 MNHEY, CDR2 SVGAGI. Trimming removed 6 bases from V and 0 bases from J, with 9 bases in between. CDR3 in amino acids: CASRAGGSGNTIYF. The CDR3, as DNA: TGTGCCAGCAGAGCGGGAGGCTCTGGAAACACCATATATTTT.

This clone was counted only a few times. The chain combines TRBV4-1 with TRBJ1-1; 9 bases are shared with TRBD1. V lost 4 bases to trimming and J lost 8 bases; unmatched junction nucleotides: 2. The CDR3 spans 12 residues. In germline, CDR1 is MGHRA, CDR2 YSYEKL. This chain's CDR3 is CASSRDRAEAFF. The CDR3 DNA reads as TGCGCCAGCAGCCGGGACAGGGCCGAAGCTTTCTTT.

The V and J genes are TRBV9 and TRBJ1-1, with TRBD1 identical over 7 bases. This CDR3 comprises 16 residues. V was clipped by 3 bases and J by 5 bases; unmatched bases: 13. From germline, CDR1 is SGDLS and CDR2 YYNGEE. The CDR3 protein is CASSDPETGRGTEAFF. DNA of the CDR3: TGTGCCAGCAGCGACCCAGAGACAGGGAGAGGGACTGAAGCTTTCTTT.

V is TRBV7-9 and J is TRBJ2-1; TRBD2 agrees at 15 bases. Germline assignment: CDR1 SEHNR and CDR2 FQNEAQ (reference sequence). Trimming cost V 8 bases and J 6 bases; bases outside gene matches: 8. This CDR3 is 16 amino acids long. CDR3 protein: CASSGTSGRSSNEQFF. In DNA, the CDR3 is TGTGCCAGCTCCGGGACTAGCGGGAGGTCAAGCAATGAGCAGTTCTTC.

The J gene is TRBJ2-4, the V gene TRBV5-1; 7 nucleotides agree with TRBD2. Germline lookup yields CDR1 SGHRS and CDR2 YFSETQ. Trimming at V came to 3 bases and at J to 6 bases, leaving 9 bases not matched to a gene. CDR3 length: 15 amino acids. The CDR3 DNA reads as TGCGCCAGCAGCTCCCAAGCGGGGAGTGGAAACATTCAGTACTTC. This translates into CASSSQAGSGNIQYF.

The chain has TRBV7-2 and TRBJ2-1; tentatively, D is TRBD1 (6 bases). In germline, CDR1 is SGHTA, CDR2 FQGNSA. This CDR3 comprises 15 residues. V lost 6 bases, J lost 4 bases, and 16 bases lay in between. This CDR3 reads CASSPQGYSYNEQFF. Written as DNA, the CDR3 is TGTGCCAGCAGTCCTCAGGGGTACAGTTACAATGAGCAGTTCTTC.

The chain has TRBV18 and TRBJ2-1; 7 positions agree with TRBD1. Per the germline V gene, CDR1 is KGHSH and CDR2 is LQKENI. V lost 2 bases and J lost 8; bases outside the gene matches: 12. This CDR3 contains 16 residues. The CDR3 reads CASSPSEGAQEDEQFF. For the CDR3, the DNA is TGTGCCAGCTCACCATCTGAGGGGGCCCAGGAGGATGAGCAGTTCTTC.

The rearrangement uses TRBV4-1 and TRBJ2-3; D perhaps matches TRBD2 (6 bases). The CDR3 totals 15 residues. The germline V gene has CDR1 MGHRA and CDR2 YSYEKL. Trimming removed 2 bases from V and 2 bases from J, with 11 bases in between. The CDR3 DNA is TGCGCCAGCAGCCAAACCGGACTAAACACAGATACGCAGTATTTT. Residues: CASSQTGLNTDTQYF.

CDR3 sequence (DNA): TGCGCCAGCAGCCAGATTCCTAGCGGGAGGAACTACGAGCAGTACTTC. Its translation is CASSQIPSGRNYEQYF. The genes are TRBV4-1 and TRBJ2-5; 11 nucleotides align to TRBD2. The J call may be mistaken, given a closer DNA end match to TRBJ2-7. The CDR3 has 16 amino acids. CDR1 and CDR2 (germline): MGHRA, YSYEKL.

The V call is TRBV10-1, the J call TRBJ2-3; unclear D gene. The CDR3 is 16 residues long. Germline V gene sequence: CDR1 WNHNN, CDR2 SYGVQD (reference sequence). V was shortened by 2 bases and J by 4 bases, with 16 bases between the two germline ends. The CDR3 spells CASSEMGRWIPDTQYF. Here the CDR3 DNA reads TGCGCCAGCAGTGAGATGGGCAGGTGGATCCCAGATACGCAGTATTTT.

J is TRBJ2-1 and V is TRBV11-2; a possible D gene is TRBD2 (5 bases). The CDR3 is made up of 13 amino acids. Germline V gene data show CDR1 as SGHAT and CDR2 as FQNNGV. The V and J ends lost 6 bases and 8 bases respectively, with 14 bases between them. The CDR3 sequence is CASREGSSYEQFF. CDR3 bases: TGTGCCAGCAGGGAAGGGAGTTCCTATGAGCAGTTCTTC.

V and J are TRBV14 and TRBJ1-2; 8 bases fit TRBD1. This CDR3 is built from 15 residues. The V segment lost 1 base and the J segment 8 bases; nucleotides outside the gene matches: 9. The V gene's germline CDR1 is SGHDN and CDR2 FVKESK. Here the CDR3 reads CASSQVLAGGSGYTF. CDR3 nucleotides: TGTGCCAGCAGCCAAGTCCTAGCAGGGGGCAGCGGCTACACCTTC.

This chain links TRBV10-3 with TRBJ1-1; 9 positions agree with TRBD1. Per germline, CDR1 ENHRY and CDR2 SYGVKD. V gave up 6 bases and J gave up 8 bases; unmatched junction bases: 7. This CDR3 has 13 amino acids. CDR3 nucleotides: TGTGCCATCAGCTCGGGGGACAGGGTGGAAGCTTTCTTT. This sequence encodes CAISSGDRVEAFF.